These 10 T cell receptor beta chains came from one sample sequenced in a study of Graves' ophthalmopathy and Graves' hyperthyroidism. Amplified material comprised TCR beta CDR3 regions derived from RNA transcripts. HTBI-primed RT-PCR formed the first round, and a multiplex PCR formed the second. From the multiplex PCR reads, TCRdb called clonotypes with MiXCR, one entry per CDR3 protein. The sample includes more than 300,000 distinct CDR3 sequences, about 16% of them seen just once. Sequenced input: peripheral blood. These TCRs come from a woman aged 18 to 35 with stable Graves' hyperthyroidism.

This clonotype was counted ten times or more. The chain couples TRBV19 to TRBJ1-5; TRBD1 agrees at 7 bases. This CDR3 comprises 17 residues. V was pared by 3 bases and J by 6 bases, with 14 bases of the junction left unmatched. Germline values: CDR1 LNHDA, CDR2 SQIVND (reference sequence). CDR3 DNA sequence: TGTGCCAGTAGTATTTTGTTCGGAGGGGGCATCGGTCAGCCCCAGCATTTT. Amino acids: CASSILFGGGIGQPQHF.

To note about this clonotype: A read error may produce the germline difference seen at one junction end. The chain employs TRBV19 and TRBJ1-5; unclear D gene. CDR1 is LNHDA, CDR2 SQIVND, per germline (reference sequence). CDR3 length: 14 residues. CDR3 nucleotide sequence: TGTGCCAGTAGGCCCCCCCTGAGGAATCAGCCCCCGCATTTT. It yields the protein CASRPPLRNQPPHF.

The sample holds many counts of this clonotype. The chain links TRBV6-1 to TRBJ1-1; 9 positions agree with TRBD1. The CDR3 is 15 amino acids. The V gene's germline CDR1 is MNHNS and CDR2 SASEGT. J lost 4 bases, V lost 4 bases, and 7 bases had no gene match. The CDR3 reads CASSVGQGRSTEAFF. The CDR3 DNA reads TGTGCCAGCAGTGTTGGACAGGGGAGGAGCACTGAAGCTTTCTTT.

This clonotype was counted many times. The gene calls are TRBV12-3 or TRBV12-4 and TRBJ2-5; no reliable D call. The CDR3 is 12 residues long. With 7 bases removed from V and 5 bases from J, the gap between germline ends came to 11 bases. CDR3 protein: CASKNPSETQYF. DNA for the CDR3: TGTGCCAGCAAGAACCCTTCGGAGACCCAGTACTTC.

Details on this clonotype: A read error is possible here, since a much larger clone lies one base away. In this CDR3 the conserved last residue, phenylalanine or tryptophan, is missing, so a read error is likely. The chain links TRBV9 to TRBJ1-2; no definite D call. Germline-derived CDR1 and CDR2 are SGDLS and YYNGEE. Trimming cost V 3 bases and J 3 bases, with 9 bases left between them. The CDR3 length is 13 residues. The CDR3 loop reads CASSGGLYYGYTS. The CDR3 DNA is TGTGCCAGCAGCGGCGGACTCTACTATGGCTACACCTCC.

This clonotype was recorded at least ten times. V is TRBV28 and J is TRBJ2-2; possible D gene TRBD2, 6 bases. The CDR3 loop spans 18 amino acids. Trimming pared 5 bases from V and 2 bases from J, leaving 21 bases between. The V gene's germline CDR1 is MDHEN and CDR2 SYDVKM. CDR3 coding DNA: TGTGCCAGCAGTGGTTCGGATGCGTTCGGGGGAAACACCGGGGAGCTGTTTTTT. Encoded protein: CASSGSDAFGGNTGELFF.

Many counts were recorded for this clonotype. This chain uses TRBV2 with TRBJ1-6; D is unresolved. Looked up from germline, CDR1 is SNHLY and CDR2 is FYNNEI. The V and J ends lost 7 bases and 8 bases respectively, with 9 bases between them. CDR3 length: 12 amino acids. The CDR3 DNA sequence: TGTGCCAGCAATGAGGACGATTCACCCCTCCACTTT. It codes for CASNEDDSPLHF.

This clonotype was counted at least ten times. The chain recombines TRBV7-2 with TRBJ2-7, with 10 bases matching TRBD1. The CDR3 loop spans 15 amino acids. CDR1 is SGHTA, CDR2 FQGNSA, per germline. The junction had 2 bases not matched to a gene; V was cut back by 1 base and J by 2 bases. The CDR3 protein is CASSLETGGTYEQYF. The CDR3 DNA sequence: TGTGCCAGCAGCTTAGAGACAGGGGGCACCTACGAGCAGTACTTC.

This clonotype occurred many times. This rearrangement joins TRBV6-2 or TRBV6-3 to TRBJ2-5; D call uncertain. The CDR3 length is 11 residues. Trimming shortened V by 4 bases and J by 3 bases, and 3 bases separated the two germline ends. The V gene's germline CDR1 is MNHEY and CDR2 SVGEGT. This CDR3 is CASSFEETQYF. Here the CDR3 DNA reads TGTGCCAGCAGTTTCGAAGAGACCCAGTACTTC.

This clonotype was detected ten times or more. V gene TRBV7-3 combines with J gene TRBJ1-1; 8 positions agree with TRBD1. Looked up from germline, CDR1 is SGHTA and CDR2 is FQGTGA. The CDR3 spans 13 residues. V gave up 5 bases and J gave up 7 bases; unmatched junction bases: 6. The CDR3 bases are TGTGCCAGCAGCCCCGACAGGGGCCGTGAAGCTTTCTTT. This translates into CASSPDRGREAFF.